A single sample gave rise to the 17 T cell receptor beta chains below, sequenced in a study of technical replicates of blood from a handful of donors. Data came from immunoSEQ multiplex PCR; TCRdb stores just in-frame clones and leaves some out. The sample lists about 100,000 clones; approximately 96% were seen once. Sequencing was performed on T cells isolated from PBMCs. The origin of the receptors is a human donor in good health.

The rearrangement uses TRBV5-1 and TRBJ2-7; 9 bases are a match to TRBD1. V was pared by 0 bases and J by 6 bases, with 1 base of the junction left unmatched. The germline V gene encodes CDR1 SGHRS and CDR2 YFSETQ. This CDR3 is built from 13 residues. CDR3 in DNA: TGCGCCAGCAGCTTGGACAGGGGGCGCGAGCAGTACTTC. This encodes CASSLDRGREQYF. The variable domain in full, completed from reference TRBV5-1 and TRBJ2-7, reads KAGVTQTPRYLIKTRGQQVTLSCSPISGHRSVSWYQQTPGQGLQFLFEYFSETQRNKGNFPGRFSGRQFSNSRSEMNVSTLELGDSALYLCASSLDRGREQYFGPGTRLTVT.

This rearrangement joins TRBV9 to TRBJ2-2, with D possibly matching TRBD2 (6 bases). V gave up 3 bases and J gave up 7 bases, with 16 bases separating them. The length of the CDR3 is 15 residues. Germline V CDR1 and CDR2: SGDLS, YYNGEE. The CDR3 loop is CASSATSAIRGELFF. As DNA, the CDR3 is TGTGCCAGCAGCGCGACTAGTGCGATTCGCGGGGAGCTGTTTTTT. The full variable domain, completed using reference TRBV9 and TRBJ2-2, is DSGVTQTPKHLITATGQRVTLRCSPRSGDLSVYWYQQSLDQGLQFLIQYYNGEERAKGNILERFSAQQFPDLHSELNLSSLELGDSALYFCASSATSAIRGELFFGEGSRLTVL.

The chain couples TRBV7-6 to TRBJ1-1; 10 bases match TRBD1. Germline values: CDR1 SGHVS, CDR2 FNYEAQ. V shed 5 bases and J 4 bases; nucleotides not matched to a gene: 7. The CDR3 is 15 amino acids. The CDR3 bases are TGTGCCAGCAGCGTTCATGGACAGGGGGGCACTGAAGCTTTCTTT. This sequence encodes CASSVHGQGGTEAFF.

The gene calls are TRBV5-6 and TRBJ1-1, with a weak D call TRBD1 (5 bases). V lost 4 bases to trimming and J lost 8 bases, with 9 bases between them. CDR3 size: 11 residues. Germline V gives CDR1 SGHDT, CDR2 YYEEEE. The chain's CDR3 is CASSLTEEAFF. DNA of the CDR3: TGTGCCAGCAGCCTGACAGAAGAAGCTTTCTTT.

CDR3 sequence reads: CASSPGGQGNTGELFF. As DNA, the CDR3 is TGTGCCAGCAGCCCGGGGGGACAGGGAAACACCGGGGAGCTGTTTTTT. The chain couples TRBV5-4 to TRBJ2-2; 9 positions agree with TRBD1. Germline V CDR1 and CDR2: SGHNT, YYREEE (reference sequence). The CDR3 has 16 residues. The V and J ends lost 4 bases and 2 bases, in that order; junction bases with no gene match: 6.

V usage is TRBV9 and J usage is TRBJ1-6; D gene uncertain. The germline V gene encodes CDR1 SGDLS and CDR2 YYNGEE. V lost 5 bases to trimming and J lost 3 bases, with 6 bases between them. The CDR3 extends over 13 amino acids. CDR3 protein: CASSPGYNSPLHF. For the CDR3, the DNA is TGTGCCAGCAGTCCAGGCTATAATTCACCCCTCCACTTT.

The rearrangement joins TRBV28 to TRBJ2-5; possible D gene TRBD2, 5 bases. Deletions cut 6 bases from V and 2 bases from J, with 13 bases between. Germline lookup yields CDR1 MDHEN and CDR2 SYDVKM. This CDR3 has 14 amino acids. CDR3 nucleotides: TGTGCCAGCAGGATAGGGCTAGCTCAAGAGACCCAGTACTTC. Translated, it gives CASRIGLAQETQYF.

The chain carries TRBV7-7 and TRBJ2-7; D is ambiguous. The CDR3 is 13 residues long. V gave up 2 bases and J gave up 3 bases, with 8 bases separating them. Germline-derived CDR1 and CDR2 are SSHAT and FNYEAQ (reference sequence). This CDR3 reads CASSLTPSYEQYF. Written as DNA, the CDR3 is TGTGCCAGCAGCTTAACCCCCAGCTACGAGCAGTACTTC.

The V and J genes are TRBV4-1 and TRBJ2-1; the D gene is possibly TRBD2 (5 bases). Trimming cost V 6 bases and J 0 bases, with 18 bases left between them. This CDR3 is 17 amino acids long. CDR1 is MGHRA and CDR2 is YSYEKL in the germline V gene. The CDR3 region has the DNA TGCGCCAGCAGTCTAGGAGTAGCGAAGAGCTCCTACAATGAGCAGTTCTTC. This translates into CASSLGVAKSSYNEQFF.

About this clone itself: Other DNA variants within this sample encode the same CDR3. This chain links TRBV30 with TRBJ1-1; 9 bases match TRBD1. The CDR3 has 13 amino acids. Germline V lookup: CDR1 GTSNPN, CDR2 SVGIG (reference sequence). Losses at the gene ends were 2 bases for V and 3 bases for J; bases not matched to a gene: 1. CDR3 sequence reads: CAWSRQGDTEAFF. In DNA, the CDR3 is TGTGCCTGGAGTAGACAGGGGGACACTGAAGCTTTCTTT.

The genes are TRBV5-4 and TRBJ2-3; 7 nucleotides match TRBD2. Germline-derived CDR1 and CDR2 are SGHNT and YYREEE (reference sequence). This CDR3 is 15 amino acids long. The V segment lost 0 bases and the J segment 3 bases; nucleotides outside the gene matches: 4. The chain's CDR3 is CASSLGGGRTDTQYF. DNA for the CDR3: TGTGCCAGCAGCTTGGGCGGGGGAAGGACAGATACGCAGTATTTT.

The rearrangement links TRBV28 to TRBJ2-5; D may be TRBD1 (6 bases). V was trimmed by 1 base and J by 5 bases, leaving 20 bases between them. Germline V CDR1 and CDR2: MDHEN, SYDVKM. CDR3 length: 17 amino acids. The CDR3 region has the DNA TGTGCCAGCAGTTTATTGCCCTCACAGGGAGTAGGGGAGACCCAGTACTTC. Its protein product is CASSLLPSQGVGETQYF.

The genes are TRBV30 and TRBJ1-5, with TRBD1 as a possible D gene (6 bases). The CDR3 runs 14 residues. Germline lookup yields CDR1 GTSNPN and CDR2 SVGIG (reference sequence). Trimming removed 0 bases from V and 7 bases from J, with 13 bases in between. CDR3 DNA sequence: TGTGCCTGGAGTGTCGGGCAGGGGAGCCAGCCCCAGCATTTT. Encoded protein: CAWSVGQGSQPQHF. The full variable domain, in which reference TRBV30 and TRBJ1-5 provide the parts outside the CDR3, is SQTIHQWPATLVQPVGSPLSLECTVEGTSNPNLYWYRQAAGRGLQLLFYSVGIGQISSEVPQNLSASRPQDRQFILSSKKLLLSDSGFYLCAWSVGQGSQPQHFGDGTRLSIL.

This chain connects TRBV14 to TRBJ2-3, with D tentatively TRBD2 (6 bases). Trimming took 0 bases from V and 4 from J, leaving 14 bases between them. Germline CDR1 reads SGHDN; CDR2 reads FVKESK. The CDR3 runs 16 residues. CDR3 in DNA: TGTGCCAGCAGCCAAGATTATCGGGACTCGGCAGATACGCAGTATTTT. Its protein product is CASSQDYRDSADTQYF.

The V gene is TRBV29-1, the J gene TRBJ2-5, with D maybe TRBD2 (6 bases). CDR3 length: 14 amino acids. Trimming cost V 8 bases and J 4 bases, with 20 bases left between them. Germline V gene data show CDR1 as SQVTM and CDR2 as ANQGSEA. The CDR3 DNA follows: TGCAGCCACGTTTTAGGCGGGACGAGAGAGACCCAGTACTTC. This encodes CSHVLGGTRETQYF.

The chain links TRBV28 to TRBJ2-3; TRBD2 aligns across 16 bases. The length of the CDR3 is 18 residues. The V and J ends lost 5 bases and 1 base, in that order; junction bases with no gene match: 6. Per germline, CDR1 MDHEN and CDR2 SYDVKM. The CDR3 sequence is CASSIAGTSGRGTDTQYF. The CDR3 DNA sequence: TGTGCCAGCAGTATCGCTGGGACTAGCGGGAGGGGCACAGATACGCAGTATTTT.

The chain is built from TRBV6-6 and TRBJ2-5, with 7 bases lining up with TRBD1. Germline values: CDR1 MNHNY, CDR2 SVGAGI (reference sequence). The CDR3 is 15 amino acids. Trimming removed 2 bases from V and 3 bases from J; junction bases left unmatched: 6. The CDR3 is CASSYPIGTEETQYF. The DNA of the CDR3 is TGTGCCAGCAGTTACCCTATCGGGACAGAAGAGACCCAGTACTTC.